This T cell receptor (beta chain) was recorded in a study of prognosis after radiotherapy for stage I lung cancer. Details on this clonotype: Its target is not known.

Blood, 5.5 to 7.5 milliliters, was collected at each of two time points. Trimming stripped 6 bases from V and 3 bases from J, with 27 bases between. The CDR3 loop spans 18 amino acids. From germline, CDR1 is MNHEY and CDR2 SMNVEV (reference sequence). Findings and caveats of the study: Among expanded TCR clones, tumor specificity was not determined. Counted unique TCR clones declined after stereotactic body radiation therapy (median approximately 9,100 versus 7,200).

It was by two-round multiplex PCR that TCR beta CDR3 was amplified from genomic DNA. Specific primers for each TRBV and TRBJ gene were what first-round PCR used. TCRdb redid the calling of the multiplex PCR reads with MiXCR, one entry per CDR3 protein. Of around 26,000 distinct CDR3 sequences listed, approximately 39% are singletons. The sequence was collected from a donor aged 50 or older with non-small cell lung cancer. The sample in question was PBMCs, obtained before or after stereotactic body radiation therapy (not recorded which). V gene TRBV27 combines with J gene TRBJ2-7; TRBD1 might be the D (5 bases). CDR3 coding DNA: TGTGCCAGCAGCGCCTCACTCCGGACATCCGCCCCCAACTACGAGCAGTACTTC. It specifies CASSASLRTSAPNYEQYF.